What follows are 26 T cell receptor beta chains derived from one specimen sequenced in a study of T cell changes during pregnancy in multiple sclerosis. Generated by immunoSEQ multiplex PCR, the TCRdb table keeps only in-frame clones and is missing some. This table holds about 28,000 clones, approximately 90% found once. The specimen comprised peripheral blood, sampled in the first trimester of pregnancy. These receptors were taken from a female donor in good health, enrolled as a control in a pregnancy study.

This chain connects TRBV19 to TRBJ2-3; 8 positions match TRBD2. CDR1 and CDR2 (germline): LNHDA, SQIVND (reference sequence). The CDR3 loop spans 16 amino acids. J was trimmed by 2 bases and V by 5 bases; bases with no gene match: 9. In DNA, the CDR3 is TGTGCCAGTAGTTTCGGGACTAGGGGACCCACAGATACGCAGTATTTT. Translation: CASSFGTRGPTDTQYF.

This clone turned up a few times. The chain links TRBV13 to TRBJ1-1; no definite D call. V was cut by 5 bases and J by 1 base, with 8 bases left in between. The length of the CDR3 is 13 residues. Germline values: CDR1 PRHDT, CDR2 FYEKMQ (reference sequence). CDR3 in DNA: TGTGCCAGCAGCCCCCGACAGAACACTGAAGCTTTCTTT. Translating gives CASSPRQNTEAFF.

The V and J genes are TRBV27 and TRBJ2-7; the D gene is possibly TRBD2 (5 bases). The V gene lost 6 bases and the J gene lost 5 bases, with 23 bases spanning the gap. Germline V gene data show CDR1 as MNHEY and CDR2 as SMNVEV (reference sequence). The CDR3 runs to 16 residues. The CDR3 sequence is CASRRSGIGVLNEQYF. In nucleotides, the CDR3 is TGTGCCAGCAGGCGGTCCGGGATTGGGGTTTTAAACGAGCAGTACTTC.

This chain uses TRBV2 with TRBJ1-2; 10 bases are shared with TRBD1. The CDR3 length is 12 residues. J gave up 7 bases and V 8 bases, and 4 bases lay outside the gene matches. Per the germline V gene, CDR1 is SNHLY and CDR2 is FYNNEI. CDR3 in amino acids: CASGQGDSGYTF. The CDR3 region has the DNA TGTGCCAGCGGACAGGGGGATAGTGGCTACACCTTC. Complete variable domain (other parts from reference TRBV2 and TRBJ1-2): EPEVTQTPSHQVTQMGQEVILRCVPISNHLYFYWYRQILGQKVEFLVSFYNNEISEKSEIFDDQFSVERPDGSNFTLKIRSTKLEDSAMYFCASGQGDSGYTFGSGTRLTVV.

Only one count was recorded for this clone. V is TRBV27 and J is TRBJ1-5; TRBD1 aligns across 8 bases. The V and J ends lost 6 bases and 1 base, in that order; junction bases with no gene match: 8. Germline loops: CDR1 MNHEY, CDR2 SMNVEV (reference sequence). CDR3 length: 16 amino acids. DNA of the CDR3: TGTGCCAGCAGGGGACAGGACTATGGAAGCAATCAGCCCCAGCATTTT. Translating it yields CASRGQDYGSNQPQHF.

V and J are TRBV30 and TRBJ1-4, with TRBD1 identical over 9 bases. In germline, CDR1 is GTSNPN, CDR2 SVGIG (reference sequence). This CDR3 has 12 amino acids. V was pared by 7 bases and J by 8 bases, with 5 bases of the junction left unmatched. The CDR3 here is CASDRGGEKLFF. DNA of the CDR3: TGTGCCTCGGACAGGGGAGGGGAAAAACTGTTTTTT.

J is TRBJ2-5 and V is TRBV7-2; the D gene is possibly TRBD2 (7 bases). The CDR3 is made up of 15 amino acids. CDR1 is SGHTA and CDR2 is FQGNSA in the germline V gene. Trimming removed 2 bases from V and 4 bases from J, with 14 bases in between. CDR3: CASSLFPRGAETQYF. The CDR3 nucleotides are TGTGCCAGCAGCTTATTTCCTCGGGGGGCAGAGACCCAGTACTTC. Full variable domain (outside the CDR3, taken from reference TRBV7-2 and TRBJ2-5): GAGVSQSPSNKVTEKGKDVELRCDPISGHTALYWYRQSLGQGLEFLIYFQGNSAPDKSGLPSDRFSAERTGGSVSTLTIQRTQQEDSAVYLCASSLFPRGAETQYFGPGTRLLVL.

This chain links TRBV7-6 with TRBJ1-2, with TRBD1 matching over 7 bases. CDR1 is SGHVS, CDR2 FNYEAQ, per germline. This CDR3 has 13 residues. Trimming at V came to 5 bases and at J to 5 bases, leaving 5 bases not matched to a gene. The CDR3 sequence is CASSPPGGYGYTF. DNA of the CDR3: TGTGCCAGCAGCCCCCCAGGGGGGTATGGCTACACCTTC.

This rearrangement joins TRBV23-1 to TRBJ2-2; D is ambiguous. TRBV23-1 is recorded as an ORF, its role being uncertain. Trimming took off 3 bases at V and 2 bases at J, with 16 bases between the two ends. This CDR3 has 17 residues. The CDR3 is CASSQKAAWANTGELFF. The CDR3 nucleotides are TGCGCCAGCAGTCAGAAGGCAGCTTGGGCTAACACCGGGGAGCTGTTTTTT.

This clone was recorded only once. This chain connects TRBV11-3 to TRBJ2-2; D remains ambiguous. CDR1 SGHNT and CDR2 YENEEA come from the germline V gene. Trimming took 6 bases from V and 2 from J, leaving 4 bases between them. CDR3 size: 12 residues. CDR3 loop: CASSINTGELFF. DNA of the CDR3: TGTGCCAGCAGTATAAACACCGGGGAGCTGTTTTTT.

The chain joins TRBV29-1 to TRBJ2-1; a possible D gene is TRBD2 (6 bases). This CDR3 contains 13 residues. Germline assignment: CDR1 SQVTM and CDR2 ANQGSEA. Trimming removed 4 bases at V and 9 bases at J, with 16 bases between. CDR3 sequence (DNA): TGCAGCGTTGGGCCAAAGCGGGTAGGTGAGCAGTTCTTC. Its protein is CSVGPKRVGEQFF.

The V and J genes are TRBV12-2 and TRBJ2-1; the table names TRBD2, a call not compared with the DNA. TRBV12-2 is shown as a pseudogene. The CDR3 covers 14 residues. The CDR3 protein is CASRLLTRRNEQFF. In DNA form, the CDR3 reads TGTGCAAGTCGCTTACTGACTAGAAGGAATGAGCAGTTCTTC.

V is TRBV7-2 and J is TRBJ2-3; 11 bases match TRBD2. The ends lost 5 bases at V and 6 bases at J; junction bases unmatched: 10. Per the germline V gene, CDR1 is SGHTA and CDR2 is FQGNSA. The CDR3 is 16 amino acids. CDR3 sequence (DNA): TGTGCCAGCAGCAGGAGGACTAGCGGGCCCGGGGATACGCAGTATTTT. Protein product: CASSRRTSGPGDTQYF. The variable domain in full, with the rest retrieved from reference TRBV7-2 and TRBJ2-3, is GAGVSQSPSNKVTEKGKDVELRCDPISGHTALYWYRQSLGQGLEFLIYFQGNSAPDKSGLPSDRFSAERTGGSVSTLTIQRTQQEDSAVYLCASSRRTSGPGDTQYFGPGTRLTVL.

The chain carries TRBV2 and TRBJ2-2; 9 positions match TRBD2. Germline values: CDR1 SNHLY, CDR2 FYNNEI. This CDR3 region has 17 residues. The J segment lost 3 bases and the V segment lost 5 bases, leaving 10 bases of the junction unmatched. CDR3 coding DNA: TGTGCCAGCAGTACCGACTTGGCGGGGGGGCACACCGGGGAGCTGTTTTTT. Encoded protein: CASSTDLAGGHTGELFF.

CDR3 nucleotide sequence: TGCGCCAGCAGCGCCACAGGGGTTGGAATCTCCTACGAGCAGTACTTC. It yields the protein CASSATGVGISYEQYF. This chain connects TRBV5-1 to TRBJ2-7, with 7 bases matching TRBD1. This CDR3 spans 16 amino acids. The junction had 10 bases not matched to a gene; V was cut back by 4 bases and J by 0 bases. Germline loops: CDR1 SGHRS, CDR2 YFSETQ.

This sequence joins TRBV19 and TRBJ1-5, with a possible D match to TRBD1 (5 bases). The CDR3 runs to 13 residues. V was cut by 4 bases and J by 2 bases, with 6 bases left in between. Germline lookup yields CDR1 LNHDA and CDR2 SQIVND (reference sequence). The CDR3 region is CASSSRGNQPQHF. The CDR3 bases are TGTGCCAGTAGTAGCAGGGGCAATCAGCCCCAGCATTTT.

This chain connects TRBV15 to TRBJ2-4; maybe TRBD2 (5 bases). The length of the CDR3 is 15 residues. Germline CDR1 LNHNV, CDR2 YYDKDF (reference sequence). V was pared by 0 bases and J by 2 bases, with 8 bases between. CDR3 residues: CATSRDPGTKNIQYF. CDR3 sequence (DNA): TGTGCCACCAGCAGAGACCCGGGGACCAAAAACATTCAGTACTTC.

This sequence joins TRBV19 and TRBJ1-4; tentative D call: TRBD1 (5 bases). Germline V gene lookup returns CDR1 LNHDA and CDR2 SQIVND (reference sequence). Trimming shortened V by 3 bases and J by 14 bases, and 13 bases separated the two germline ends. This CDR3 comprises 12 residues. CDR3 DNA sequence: TGTGCCAGTAGTATCCCGCAGGGTTTTCTGTTTTTT. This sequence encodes CASSIPQGFLFF.

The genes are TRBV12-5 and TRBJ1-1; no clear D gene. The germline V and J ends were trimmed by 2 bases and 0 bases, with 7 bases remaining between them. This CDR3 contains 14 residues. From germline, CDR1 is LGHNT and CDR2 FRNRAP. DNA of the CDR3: TGTGCTAGTGGTTTGAGAGCCCTGAACACTGAAGCTTTCTTT. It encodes CASGLRALNTEAFF.

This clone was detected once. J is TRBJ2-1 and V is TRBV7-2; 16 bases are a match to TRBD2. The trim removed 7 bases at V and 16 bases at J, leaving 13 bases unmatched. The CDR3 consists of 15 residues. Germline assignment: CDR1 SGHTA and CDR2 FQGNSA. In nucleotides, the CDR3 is TGTGCCAGCACCCCTTCCGGGACTAGCGGGAGGGCCTCCTTCTTC. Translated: CASTPSGTSGRASFF.

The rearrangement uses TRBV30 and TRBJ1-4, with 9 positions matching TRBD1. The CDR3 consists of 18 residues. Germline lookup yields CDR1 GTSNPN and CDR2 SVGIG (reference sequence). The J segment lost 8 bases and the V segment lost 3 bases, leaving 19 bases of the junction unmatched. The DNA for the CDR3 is TGTGCCTGGAGCGAAAGAGTCCCTAACAGGGGGCAGAGAGAAAAACTGTTTTTT. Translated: CAWSERVPNRGQREKLFF. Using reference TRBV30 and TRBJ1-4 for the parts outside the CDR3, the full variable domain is SQTIHQWPATLVQPVGSPLSLECTVEGTSNPNLYWYRQAAGRGLQLLFYSVGIGQISSEVPQNLSASRPQDRQFILSSKKLLLSDSGFYLCAWSERVPNRGQREKLFFGSGTQLSVL.

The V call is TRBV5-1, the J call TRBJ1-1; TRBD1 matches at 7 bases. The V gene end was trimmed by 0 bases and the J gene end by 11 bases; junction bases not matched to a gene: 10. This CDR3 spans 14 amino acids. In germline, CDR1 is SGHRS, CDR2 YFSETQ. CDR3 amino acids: CASSLDGRGDVAFF. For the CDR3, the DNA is TGCGCCAGCAGCTTGGACGGCAGGGGGGATGTGGCTTTCTTT. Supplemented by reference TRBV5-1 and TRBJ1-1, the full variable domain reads KAGVTQTPRYLIKTRGQQVTLSCSPISGHRSVSWYQQTPGQGLQFLFEYFSETQRNKGNFPGRFSGRQFSNSRSEMNVSTLELGDSALYLCASSLDGRGDVAFFGQGTRLTVV.

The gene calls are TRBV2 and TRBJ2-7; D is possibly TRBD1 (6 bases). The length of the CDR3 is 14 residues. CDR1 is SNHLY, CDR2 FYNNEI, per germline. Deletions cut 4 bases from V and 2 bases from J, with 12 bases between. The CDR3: CASSVGQGPYEQYF. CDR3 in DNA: TGTGCCAGCAGTGTGGGGCAGGGGCCCTACGAGCAGTACTTC.

The CDR3 bases are TGTGCCAGCAGCGTTACTGTAGACAGGACGGTTGAAGCTTTCTTT. As protein: CASSVTVDRTVEAFF. This rearrangement joins TRBV9 to TRBJ1-1; TRBD1 is a possible D gene (6 bases). The CDR3 totals 15 residues. V was shortened by 2 bases and J by 7 bases, with 18 bases between the two germline ends. The germline CDR1 and CDR2 sequences are SGDLS and YYNGEE. The full variable domain, with the rest looked up from reference TRBV9 and TRBJ1-1, is DSGVTQTPKHLITATGQRVTLRCSPRSGDLSVYWYQQSLDQGLQFLIQYYNGEERAKGNILERFSAQQFPDLHSELNLSSLELGDSALYFCASSVTVDRTVEAFFGQGTRLTVV.

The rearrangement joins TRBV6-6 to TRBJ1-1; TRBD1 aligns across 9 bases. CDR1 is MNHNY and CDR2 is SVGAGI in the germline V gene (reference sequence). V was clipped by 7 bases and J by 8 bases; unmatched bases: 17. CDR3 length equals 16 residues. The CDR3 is CASNPAGTGTSGEAFF. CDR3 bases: TGTGCCAGCAACCCCGCCGGGACAGGGACCTCTGGGGAAGCTTTCTTT.

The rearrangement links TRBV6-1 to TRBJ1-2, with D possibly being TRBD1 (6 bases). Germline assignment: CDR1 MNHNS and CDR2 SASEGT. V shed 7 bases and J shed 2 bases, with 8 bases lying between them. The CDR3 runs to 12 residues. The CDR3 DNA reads TGTGCCAGCACCGACAGGAACTATGGCTACACCTTC. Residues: CASTDRNYGYTF.